Following are 9 T cell receptor beta chains from one sample sequenced in a study of T cells after yellow fever vaccination. MiXCR, run by TCRdb on the 5' RACE reads, gives a single entry per CDR3 protein. This sample has 120,000 or so distinct CDR3 sequences, with approximately 7.1% found just once. Sequencing used CD4+ T cells sorted from PBMCs, obtained more than 40 days after the first yellow fever vaccination. All receptors derive from a man younger than 35 who received the YFV17D yellow fever vaccine.

This clonotype occurred many times. The CDR3 sequence: CASSEGRRSSYNSPLHF. DNA for the CDR3: TGTGCCAGCAGTGAAGGACGTAGGAGCTCCTATAATTCACCCCTCCACTTT. The chain uses TRBV6-1 and TRBJ1-6; D unresolved. The CDR3 extends over 17 amino acids. The V gene's germline CDR1 is MNHNS and CDR2 SASEGT. Trimming cost V 1 base and J 0 bases, with 10 bases left between them.

This clonotype was detected ten times or more. The chain carries TRBV20-1 and TRBJ2-5; possibly TRBD2 for D (5 bases). The length of the CDR3 is 13 residues. V was clipped by 5 bases and J by 3 bases, with 13 bases between them. The germline gives CDR1 DFQATT, CDR2 SNEGSKA (reference sequence). CDR3 nucleotide sequence: TGCAGTGCTCCCCGCGGGTCCGAAGAGACCCAGTACTTC. Encoded protein: CSAPRGSEETQYF.

This clonotype was seen a single time. A much larger clone differs by one base, so this may be a read error. The chain joins TRBV21-1 to TRBJ2-7; the table's D call TRBD1 went unverified against the DNA. TRBV21-1 counts as a pseudogene. The CDR3 sequence is 16 residues long. The chain's CDR3 is CASSKEVACDENEQYV. DNA for the CDR3: TGTGCCAGCAGCAAAGAGGTAGCCTGTGATGAAAACGAGCAGTACGTC.

This clonotype was seen repeatedly, ten times or more. The chain has TRBV5-5 and TRBJ2-7, with D unclear. The CDR3 length is 14 residues. CDR1 SGHKS and CDR2 YYEKEE come from the germline V gene (reference sequence). The V gene lost 0 bases and the J gene lost 3 bases, with 10 bases spanning the gap. In DNA form, the CDR3 reads TGTGCCAGCAGCTTGGTTCTGGGTCTCTACGAGCAGTACGTC. Protein: CASSLVLGLYEQYV.

This clonotype appeared many times. The V gene is TRBV7-2, the J gene TRBJ1-5; D may be TRBD1 (6 bases). Germline values: CDR1 SGHTA, CDR2 FQGNSA. CDR3 length: 14 amino acids. Trimming took 8 bases from V and 11 from J, leaving 22 bases between them. The CDR3 nucleotides read TGTGCCAGCGGCCCCGGGTCAACTGAGGGGGCCCAGCATTTT. Its translation: CASGPGSTEGAQHF. Full variable domain (outside the CDR3, taken from reference TRBV7-2 and TRBJ1-5): GAGVSQSPSNKVTEKGKDVELRCDPISGHTALYWYRQSLGQGLEFLIYFQGNSAPDKSGLPSDRFSAERTGGSVSTLTIQRTQQEDSAVYLCASGPGSTEGAQHFGDGTRLSIL.

Many counts were recorded for this clonotype. The chain combines TRBV5-1 with TRBJ2-3; maybe TRBD1 (6 bases). Germline CDR1 reads SGHRS; CDR2 reads YFSETQ. The CDR3 totals 17 residues. V was cut by 3 bases and J by 1 base, with 18 bases left in between. In nucleotides, the CDR3 is TGCGCCAGCAGCTCACAGGGATTGCACGGGGGCACAGATACGCAGTATTTT. It codes for CASSSQGLHGGTDTQYF.

In its sample, this clonotype was seen a few times. The chain recombines TRBV5-1 with TRBJ2-5; D call uncertain. The germline V gene encodes CDR1 SGHRS and CDR2 YFSETQ. Trimming took off 0 bases at V and 3 bases at J, with 9 bases between the two ends. The CDR3 spans 14 residues. This chain's CDR3 is CASSLGHREETQYF. CDR3 sequence (DNA): TGCGCCAGCAGCTTGGGGCACCGCGAAGAGACCCAGTACTTC.

This clonotype was observed at least ten times. The chain links TRBV20-1 to TRBJ2-5; 7 bases line up with TRBD1. Germline values: CDR1 DFQATT, CDR2 SNEGSKA (reference sequence). The CDR3 is 16 residues long. Trimming removed 0 bases from V and 1 base from J; junction bases left unmatched: 8. DNA for the CDR3: TGCAGTGCTAGAGATGTAGGTAGACAGGGCCAAGAGACCCAGTACTTC. Amino acid sequence: CSARDVGRQGQETQYF.

This sequence joins TRBV2 and TRBJ2-1; 7 bases line up with TRBD1. J lost 2 bases, V lost 7 bases, and 2 bases had no gene match. Germline CDR1 is SNHLY and CDR2 is FYNNEI. This CDR3 contains 13 residues. The CDR3 loop reads CASKQGTYNEQFF. The CDR3 DNA is TGTGCCAGCAAACAGGGGACCTACAATGAGCAGTTCTTC.